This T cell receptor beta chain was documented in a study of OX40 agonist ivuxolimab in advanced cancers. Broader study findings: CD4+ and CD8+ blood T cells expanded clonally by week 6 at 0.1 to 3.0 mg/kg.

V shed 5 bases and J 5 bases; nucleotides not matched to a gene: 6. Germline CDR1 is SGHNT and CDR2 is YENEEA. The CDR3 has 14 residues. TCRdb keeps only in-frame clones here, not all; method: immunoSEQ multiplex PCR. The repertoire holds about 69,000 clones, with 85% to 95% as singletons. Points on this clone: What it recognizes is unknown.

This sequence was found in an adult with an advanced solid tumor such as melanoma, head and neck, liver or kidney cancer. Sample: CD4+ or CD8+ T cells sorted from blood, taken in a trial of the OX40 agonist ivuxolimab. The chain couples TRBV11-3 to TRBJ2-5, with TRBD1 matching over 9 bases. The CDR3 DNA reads TGTGCCAGCAGCCGAGGGACAGGGTGGGAGACCCAGTACTTC. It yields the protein CASSRGTGWETQYF.